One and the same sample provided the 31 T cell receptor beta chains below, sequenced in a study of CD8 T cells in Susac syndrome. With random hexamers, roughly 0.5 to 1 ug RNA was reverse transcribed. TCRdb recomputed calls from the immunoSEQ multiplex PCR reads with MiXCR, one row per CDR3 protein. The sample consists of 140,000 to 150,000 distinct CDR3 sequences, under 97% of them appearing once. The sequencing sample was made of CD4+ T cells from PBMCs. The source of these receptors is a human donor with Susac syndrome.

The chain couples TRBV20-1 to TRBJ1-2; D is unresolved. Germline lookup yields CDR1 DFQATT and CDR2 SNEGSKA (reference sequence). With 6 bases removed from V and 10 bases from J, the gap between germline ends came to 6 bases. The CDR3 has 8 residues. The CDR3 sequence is CSAKDYTF. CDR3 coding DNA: TGCAGTGCGAAGGACTACACCTTC.

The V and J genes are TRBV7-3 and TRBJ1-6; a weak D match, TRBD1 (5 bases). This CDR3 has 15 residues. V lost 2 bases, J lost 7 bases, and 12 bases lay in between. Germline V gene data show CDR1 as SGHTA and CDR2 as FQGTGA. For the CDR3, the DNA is TGTGCCAGCAGCTTATCGGTAGGGGTAAATTCACCCCTCCACTTT. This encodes CASSLSVGVNSPLHF.

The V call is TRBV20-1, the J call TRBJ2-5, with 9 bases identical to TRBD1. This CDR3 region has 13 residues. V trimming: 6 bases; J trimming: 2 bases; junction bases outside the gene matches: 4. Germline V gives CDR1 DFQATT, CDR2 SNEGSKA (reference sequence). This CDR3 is CSAPGQGQETQYF. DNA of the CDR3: TGCAGTGCCCCGGGACAGGGTCAAGAGACCCAGTACTTC.

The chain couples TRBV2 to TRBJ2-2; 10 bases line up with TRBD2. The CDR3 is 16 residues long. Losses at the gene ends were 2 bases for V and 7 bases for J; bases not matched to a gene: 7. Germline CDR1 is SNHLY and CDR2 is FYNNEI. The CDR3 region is CASSETASGGGGELFF. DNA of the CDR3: TGTGCCAGCAGTGAAACGGCTAGCGGGGGAGGCGGGGAGCTGTTTTTT.

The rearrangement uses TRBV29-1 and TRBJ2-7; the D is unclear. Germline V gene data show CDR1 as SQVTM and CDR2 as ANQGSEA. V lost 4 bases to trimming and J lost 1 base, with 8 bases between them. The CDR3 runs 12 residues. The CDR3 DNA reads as TGCAGCGTTGTCAGCGAATCCTACGAGCAGTACTTC. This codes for CSVVSESYEQYF.

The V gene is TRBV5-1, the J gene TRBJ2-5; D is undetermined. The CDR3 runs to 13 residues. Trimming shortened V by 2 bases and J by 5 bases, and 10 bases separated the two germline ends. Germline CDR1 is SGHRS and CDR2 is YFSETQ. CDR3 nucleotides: TGCGCCAGCAGCTTTAACGGTGTTGAGACCCAGTACTTC. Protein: CASSFNGVETQYF.

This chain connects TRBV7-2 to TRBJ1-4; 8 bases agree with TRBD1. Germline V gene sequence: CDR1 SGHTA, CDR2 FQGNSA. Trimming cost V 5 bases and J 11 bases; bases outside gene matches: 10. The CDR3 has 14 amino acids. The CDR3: CASSIQGVAGKLFF. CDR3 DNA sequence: TGTGCCAGCAGCATACAGGGGGTCGCCGGGAAACTGTTTTTT.

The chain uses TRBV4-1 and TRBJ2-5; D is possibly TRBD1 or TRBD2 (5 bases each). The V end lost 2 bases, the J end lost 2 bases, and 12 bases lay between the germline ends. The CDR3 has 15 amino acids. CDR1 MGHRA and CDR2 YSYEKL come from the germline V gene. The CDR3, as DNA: TGCGCCAGCAGCCAACTTGACGGGGCACAAGAGACCCAGTACTTC. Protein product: CASSQLDGAQETQYF.

The CDR3 loop is CSATNPYSNYGYTF. The CDR3 region has the DNA TGCAGTGCTACGAATCCCTATTCTAACTATGGCTACACCTTC. This chain joins TRBV20-1 and TRBJ1-2; D is unresolved. The V end was cut by 4 bases, the J end by 0 bases, with 12 bases between. This CDR3 has 14 residues. Per the germline V gene, CDR1 is DFQATT and CDR2 is SNEGSKA (reference sequence).

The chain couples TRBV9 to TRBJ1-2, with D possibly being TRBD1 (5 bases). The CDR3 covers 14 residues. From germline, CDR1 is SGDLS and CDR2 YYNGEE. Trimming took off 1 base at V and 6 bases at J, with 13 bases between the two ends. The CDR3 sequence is CASSVQGDGNGYTF. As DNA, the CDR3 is TGTGCCAGCAGCGTACAGGGAGATGGGAATGGCTACACCTTC.

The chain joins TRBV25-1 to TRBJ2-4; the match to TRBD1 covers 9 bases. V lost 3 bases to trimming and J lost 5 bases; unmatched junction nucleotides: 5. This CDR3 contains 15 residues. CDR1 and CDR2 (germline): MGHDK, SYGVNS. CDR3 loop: CASSDRRTGENIQYF. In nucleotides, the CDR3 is TGTGCCAGCAGTGACCGTCGGACAGGGGAAAACATTCAGTACTTC.

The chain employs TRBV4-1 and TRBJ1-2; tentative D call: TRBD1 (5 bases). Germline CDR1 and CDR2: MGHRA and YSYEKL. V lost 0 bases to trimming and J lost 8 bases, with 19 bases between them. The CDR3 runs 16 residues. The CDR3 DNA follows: TGCGCCAGCAGCCAAGACATAGAACGGGGGAAGAGGGGCTACACCTTC. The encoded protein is CASSQDIERGKRGYTF.

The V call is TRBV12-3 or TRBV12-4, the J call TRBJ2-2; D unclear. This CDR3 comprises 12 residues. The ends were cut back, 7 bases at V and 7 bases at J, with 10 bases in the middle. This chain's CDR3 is CASNYPGGELFF. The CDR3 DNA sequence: TGTGCCAGCAACTATCCCGGCGGGGAGCTGTTTTTT.

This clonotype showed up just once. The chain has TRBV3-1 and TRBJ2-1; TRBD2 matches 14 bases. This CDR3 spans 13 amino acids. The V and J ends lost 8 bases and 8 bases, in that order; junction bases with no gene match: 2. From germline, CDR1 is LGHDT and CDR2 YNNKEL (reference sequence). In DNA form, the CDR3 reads TGTGCCAGCGGACTAGCGGGGGGCCATGAGCAGTTCTTC. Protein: CASGLAGGHEQFF.

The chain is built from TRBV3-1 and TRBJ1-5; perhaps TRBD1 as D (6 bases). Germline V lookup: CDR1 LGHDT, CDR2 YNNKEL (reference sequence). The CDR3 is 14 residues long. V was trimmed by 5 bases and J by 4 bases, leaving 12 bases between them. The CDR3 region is CASSGGQLNQPQHF. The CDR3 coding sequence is TGTGCCAGCAGCGGAGGACAGCTTAATCAGCCCCAGCATTTT.

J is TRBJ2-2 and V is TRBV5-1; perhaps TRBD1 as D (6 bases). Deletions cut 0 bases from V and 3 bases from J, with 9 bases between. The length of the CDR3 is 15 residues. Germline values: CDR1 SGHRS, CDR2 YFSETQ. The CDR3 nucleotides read TGCGCCAGCAGCTTGGGGTCAGGGGACACCGGGGAGCTGTTTTTT. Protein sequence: CASSLGSGDTGELFF.

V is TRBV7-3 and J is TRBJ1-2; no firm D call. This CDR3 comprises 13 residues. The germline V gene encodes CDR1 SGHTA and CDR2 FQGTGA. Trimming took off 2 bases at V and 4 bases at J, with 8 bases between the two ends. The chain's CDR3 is CASSLGRPYGYTF. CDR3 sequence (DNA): TGTGCCAGCAGCTTAGGGAGGCCCTATGGCTACACCTTC.

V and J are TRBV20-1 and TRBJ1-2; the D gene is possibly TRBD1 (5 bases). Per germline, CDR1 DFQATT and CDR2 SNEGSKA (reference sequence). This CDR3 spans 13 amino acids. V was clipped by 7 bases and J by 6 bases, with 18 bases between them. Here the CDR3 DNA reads TGCAGTGGTTTGCTCGGTCCGGGGGATGGCTACACCTTC. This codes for CSGLLGPGDGYTF.

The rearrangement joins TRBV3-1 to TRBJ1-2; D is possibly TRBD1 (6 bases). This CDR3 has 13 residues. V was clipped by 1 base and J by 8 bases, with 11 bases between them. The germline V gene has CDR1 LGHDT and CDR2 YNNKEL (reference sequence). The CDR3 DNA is TGTGCCAGCAGCCAAGTCCACAGGGTCGGCTACACCTTC. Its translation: CASSQVHRVGYTF.

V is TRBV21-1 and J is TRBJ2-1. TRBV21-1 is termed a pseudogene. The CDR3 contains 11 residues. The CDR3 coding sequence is TGTGCCAGCAGCTCCCACAGATGGCTGTACTTC. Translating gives CASSSHRWLYF.

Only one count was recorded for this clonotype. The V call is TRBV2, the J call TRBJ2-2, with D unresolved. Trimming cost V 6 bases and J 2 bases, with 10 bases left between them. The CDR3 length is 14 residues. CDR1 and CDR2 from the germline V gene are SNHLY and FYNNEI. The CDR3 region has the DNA TGTGCCAGCAGGATAGGGCCTAACACCGGGGAGCTGTTTTTT. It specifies CASRIGPNTGELFF.

The CDR3 sequence is CSARTGILGPGELFF. The CDR3 DNA follows: TGCAGTGCTAGGACCGGGATCCTTGGCCCCGGGGAGCTGTTTTTT. The genes are TRBV20-1 and TRBJ2-2; D possibly corresponds to TRBD2 (5 bases). V was trimmed by 3 bases and J by 6 bases, leaving 17 bases between them. CDR1 is DFQATT, CDR2 SNEGSKA, per germline (reference sequence). The CDR3 has 15 residues.

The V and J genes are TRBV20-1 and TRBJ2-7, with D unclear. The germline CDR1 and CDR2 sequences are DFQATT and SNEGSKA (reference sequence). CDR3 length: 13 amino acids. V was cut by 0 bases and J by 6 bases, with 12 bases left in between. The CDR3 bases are TGCAGTGCTAGAGATCTGACGCCTGCCGAGCAGTACTTC. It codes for CSARDLTPAEQYF.

The CDR3 here is CASSGEGGYTF. In DNA, the CDR3 is TGCGCCAGCAGCGGTGAGGGGGGCTACACCTTC. The chain links TRBV5-1 to TRBJ1-2; D is possibly TRBD1 (5 bases). This CDR3 region has 11 residues. V shed 4 bases and J shed 8 bases, with 9 bases lying between them. CDR1 and CDR2 (germline): SGHRS, YFSETQ.

CDR3 DNA: TGTGCCAGCAGCCAAGGAAGCCAGCCCCAGCATTTT. As protein: CASSQGSQPQHF. The rearrangement uses TRBV3-1 and TRBJ1-5; D not certain. Trimming left V 1 base short and J 7 bases short, with 5 bases between. Germline lookup yields CDR1 LGHDT and CDR2 YNNKEL (reference sequence). This CDR3 spans 12 amino acids.

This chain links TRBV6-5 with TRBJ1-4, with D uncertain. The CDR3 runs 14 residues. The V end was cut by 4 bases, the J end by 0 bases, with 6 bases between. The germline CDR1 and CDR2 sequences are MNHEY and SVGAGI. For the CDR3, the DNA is TGTGCCAGCAGTTTATCAGCAACTAATGAAAAACTGTTTTTT. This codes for CASSLSATNEKLFF.

The CDR3 loop reads CASSLSWSNNEQFF. CDR3 DNA: TGCGCCAGCAGCTTGTCATGGAGTAACAATGAGCAGTTCTTC. V and J are TRBV5-1 and TRBJ2-1; D is ambiguous. The V gene's germline CDR1 is SGHRS and CDR2 YFSETQ. This CDR3 is 14 amino acids long. The germline V and J ends were trimmed by 1 base and 5 bases, with 10 bases remaining between them.

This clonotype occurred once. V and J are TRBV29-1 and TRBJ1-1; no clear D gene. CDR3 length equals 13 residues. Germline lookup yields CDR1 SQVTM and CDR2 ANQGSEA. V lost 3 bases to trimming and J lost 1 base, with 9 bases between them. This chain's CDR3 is CSVEIGQNTEAFF. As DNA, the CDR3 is TGCAGCGTTGAGATCGGGCAGAACACTGAAGCTTTCTTT.

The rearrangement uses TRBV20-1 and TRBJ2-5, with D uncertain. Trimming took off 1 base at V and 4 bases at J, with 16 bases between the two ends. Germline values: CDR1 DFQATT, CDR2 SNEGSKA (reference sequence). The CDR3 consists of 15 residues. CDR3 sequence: CSARGIWPASETQYF. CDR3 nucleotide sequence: TGCAGTGCTAGAGGGATTTGGCCAGCGTCAGAGACCCAGTACTTC.

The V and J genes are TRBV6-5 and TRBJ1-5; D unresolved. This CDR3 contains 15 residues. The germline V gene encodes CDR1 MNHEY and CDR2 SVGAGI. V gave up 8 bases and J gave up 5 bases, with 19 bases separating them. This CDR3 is CASRAFDGVHQPQHF. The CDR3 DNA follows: TGTGCCAGCCGCGCCTTCGACGGCGTTCATCAGCCCCAGCATTTT.

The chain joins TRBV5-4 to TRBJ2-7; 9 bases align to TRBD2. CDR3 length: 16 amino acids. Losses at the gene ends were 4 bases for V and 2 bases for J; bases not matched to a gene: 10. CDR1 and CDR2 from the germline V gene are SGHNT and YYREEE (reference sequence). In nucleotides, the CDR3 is TGTGCCAGCAGCCCTGCGACTAGCGGACCCGCCTACGAGCAGTACTTC. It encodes CASSPATSGPAYEQYF.